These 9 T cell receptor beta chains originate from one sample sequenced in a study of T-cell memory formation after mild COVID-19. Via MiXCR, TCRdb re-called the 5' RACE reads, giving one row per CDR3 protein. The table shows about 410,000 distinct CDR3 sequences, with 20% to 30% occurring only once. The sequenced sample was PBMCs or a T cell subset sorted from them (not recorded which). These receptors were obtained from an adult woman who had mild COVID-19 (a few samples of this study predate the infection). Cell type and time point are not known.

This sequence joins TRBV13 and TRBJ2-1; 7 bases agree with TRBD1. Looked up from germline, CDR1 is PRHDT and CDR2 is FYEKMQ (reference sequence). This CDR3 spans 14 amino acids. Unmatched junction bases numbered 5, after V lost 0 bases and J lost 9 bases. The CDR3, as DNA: TGTGCCAGCAGCTTAGGAGATTACAGGGGTGAGCAGTTCTTC. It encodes CASSLGDYRGEQFF. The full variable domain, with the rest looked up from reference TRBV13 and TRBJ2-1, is AAGVIQSPRHLIKEKRETATLKCYPIPRHDTVYWYQQGPGQDPQFLISFYEKMQSDKGSIPDRFSAQQFSDYHSELNMSSLELGDSALYFCASSLGDYRGEQFFGPGTRLTVL.

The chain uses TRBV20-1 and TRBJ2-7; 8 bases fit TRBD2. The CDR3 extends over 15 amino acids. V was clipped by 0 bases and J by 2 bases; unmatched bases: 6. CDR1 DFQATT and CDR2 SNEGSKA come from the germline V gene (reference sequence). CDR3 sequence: CSAREPQGLAYEQYF. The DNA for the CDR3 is TGCAGTGCTAGAGAACCACAGGGACTAGCCTACGAGCAGTACTTC.

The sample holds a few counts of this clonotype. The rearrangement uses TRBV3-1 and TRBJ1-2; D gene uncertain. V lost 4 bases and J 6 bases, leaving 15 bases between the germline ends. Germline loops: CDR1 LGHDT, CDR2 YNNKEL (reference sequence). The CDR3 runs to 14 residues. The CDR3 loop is CASSLIQGSDGYTF. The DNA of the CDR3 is TGTGCCAGCAGCCTTATCCAAGGTTCCGATGGCTACACCTTC. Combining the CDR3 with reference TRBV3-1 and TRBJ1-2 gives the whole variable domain DTAVSQTPKYLVTQMGNDKSIKCEQNLGHDTMYWYKQDSKKFLKIMFSYNNKELIINETVPNRFSPKSPDKAHLNLHINSLELGDSAVYFCASSLIQGSDGYTFGSGTRLTVV.

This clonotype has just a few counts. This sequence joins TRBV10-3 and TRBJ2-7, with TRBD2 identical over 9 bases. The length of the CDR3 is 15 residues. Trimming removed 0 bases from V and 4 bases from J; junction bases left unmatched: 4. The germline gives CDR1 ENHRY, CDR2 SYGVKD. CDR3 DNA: TGTGCCATCAGTGAGTCTCCTAGCGGGAATTACGAGCAGTACTTC. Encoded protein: CAISESPSGNYEQYF.

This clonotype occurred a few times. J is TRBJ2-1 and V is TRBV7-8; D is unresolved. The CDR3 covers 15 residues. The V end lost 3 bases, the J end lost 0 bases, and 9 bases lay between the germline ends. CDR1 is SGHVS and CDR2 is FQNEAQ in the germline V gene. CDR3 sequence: CASSFMSSSYNEQFF. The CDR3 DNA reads TGTGCCAGCAGCTTCATGTCTAGCTCCTACAATGAGCAGTTCTTC.

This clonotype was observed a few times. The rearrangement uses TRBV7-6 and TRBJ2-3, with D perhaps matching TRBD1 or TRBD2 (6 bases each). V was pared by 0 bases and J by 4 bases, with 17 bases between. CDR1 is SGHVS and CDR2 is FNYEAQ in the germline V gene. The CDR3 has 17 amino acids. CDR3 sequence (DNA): TGTGCCAGCAGCTTAGCGCGCCTGAGGGGGGCCTCAGATACGCAGTATTTT. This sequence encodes CASSLARLRGASDTQYF.

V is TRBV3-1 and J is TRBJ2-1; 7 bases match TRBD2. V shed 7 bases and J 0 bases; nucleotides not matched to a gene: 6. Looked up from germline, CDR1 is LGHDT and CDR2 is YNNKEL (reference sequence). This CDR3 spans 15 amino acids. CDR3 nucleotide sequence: TGTGCCAGCACTCTAGCGGCCAGCTCCTACAATGAGCAGTTCTTC. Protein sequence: CASTLAASSYNEQFF.

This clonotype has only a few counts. The CDR3 sequence: CASSLIPGEQETQYF. The CDR3, as DNA: TGCGCCAGCAGCTTGATCCCGGGCGAACAAGAGACCCAGTACTTC. The chain employs TRBV5-1 and TRBJ2-5; D gene unclear. The CDR3 runs to 15 residues. The ends were cut back, 1 base at V and 2 bases at J, with 12 bases in the middle. Germline V CDR1 and CDR2: SGHRS, YFSETQ.

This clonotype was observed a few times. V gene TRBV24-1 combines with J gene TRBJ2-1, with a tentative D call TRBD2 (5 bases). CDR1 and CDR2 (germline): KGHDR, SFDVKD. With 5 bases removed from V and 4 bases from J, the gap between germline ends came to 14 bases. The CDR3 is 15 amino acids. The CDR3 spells CATSVGRVGYNEQFF. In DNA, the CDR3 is TGTGCCACCAGTGTCGGGCGGGTAGGATACAATGAGCAGTTCTTC.